This is a list of T cell receptor beta chains from one sample in a study of cytomegalovirus exposure and HLA in healthy donors. The method was immunoSEQ multiplex PCR; TCRdb's version includes in-frame clones alone and lacks a portion of them. The sample lists about 200,000 clones, around four fifths seen once, with 6.5% in the top ten. Sequencing was done on a sample of PBMCs. These receptors all come from a woman aged 50 to 60 in good health and CMV-seropositive. Each CDR3 is given with its conserved first and last residue. A D gene is named only where the DNA matches it firmly. Some rows have no size entry. The others give once, few or many, or a class for an expanded clone.

clone_size	j_call	v_call	d_call	cdr3_aa	cdr3_nt
NA	TRBJ2-3	TRBV27	NA	CASSLAGDTQYF	TGTGCCAGCAGTTTGGCCGGGGATACGCAGTATTTT
NA	TRBJ2-1	TRBV5-1	NA	CASSFGYNEQFF	TGCGCCAGCAGCTTCGGTTACAATGAGCAGTTCTTC
NA	TRBJ2-1	TRBV27	TRBD2	CASSPLSAGGAGEQFF	TGTGCCAGCAGTCCCCTTTCGGCGGGGGGTGCGGGGGAGCAGTTCTTC
NA	TRBJ1-5	TRBV6-1	NA	CASSSLWGNQPQHF	TGTGCCAGCAGTTCTCTGTGGGGCAACCAGCCCCAGCATTTT
NA	TRBJ2-7	TRBV6-1	TRBD2	CASRGASGGGKQYF	TGTGCCAGCAGGGGAGCAAGCGGGGGAGGTAAGCAGTACTTC
NA	TRBJ2-7	TRBV27	TRBD2	CASSYEGTSGYEQYF	TGTGCCAGCAGTTACGAAGGGACTAGCGGTTACGAGCAGTACTTC
few	TRBJ2-1	TRBV28	NA	CASSPGVEQFF	TGTGCCAGCAGCCCCGGGGTGGAGCAGTTCTTC
few	TRBJ1-4	TRBV19	TRBD1	CASSIGGQQSSNEKLFF	TGTGCCAGTAGTATTGGGGGACAGCAGTCCTCTAATGAAAAACTGTTTTTT
NA	TRBJ1-2	TRBV19	NA	CASSPTGTGGYTF	TGTGCCAGTAGTCCAACAGGGACCGGCGGCTACACCTTC
NA	TRBJ2-2	TRBV11-2	NA	CASSSSDTNTGELFF	TGTGCCAGCAGCTCTTCAGACACGAACACCGGGGAGCTGTTTTTT
NA	TRBJ1-3	TRBV10-3	NA	CAISEFVSSGNTIYF	TGTGCCATCAGTGAGTTCGTGAGCTCTGGAAACACCATATATTTT